This T cell receptor (beta chain) was profiled in a study of T cell repertoires in cytomegalovirus infection (dated by TCRdb to about 2019). Regarding the complete study: The HLA type of each donor mattered for the analysis, because public TCR beta signatures pointed to carriage of CMV infection along with the matching HLA type.

On the study overall, not on this receptor specifically: The ex vivo response was dominated by HLA-C-restricted CMV-specific TCR beta clonotypes, which also provided the single most frequent clonotype in two of eight donors. In both this cohort and an independent roughly 400-donor cohort, the cumulative frequency of public TCR beta family members distinguished carriers of CMV infection plus the relevant HLA type.

This clonotype has more than one count but fewer than ten. It lacks a known antigen. It has no much larger one-base neighbor in the sample; base qualities were not kept. From the cysteine up to the phenylalanine, the CDR3 has a length of 15 residues. Solely the CDR3 DNA is kept, with 45 bases framed from the first base. According to the germline V gene, CDR1 reads SGHTA and CDR2 reads FQGNSA. Trimming accounts for 2 bases at V and 4 bases at J, while the number of junction bases matched to no gene is 2. TCRdb shows the sequencer as Illumina HiSeq 1500. TCRdb redid the processing of the public reads, applying fastp at Q25 and MiXCR, and retained in-frame beta chains. Rows with one shared CDR3 protein collapse into an entry with the most common genes and DNA. The sample contains some 450,000 distinct CDR3 sequences, 30% to 40% of them found a single time. Of the sample, roughly an eighth falls within the top ten clones.

This chain is built from TRBV7-2 and TRBJ2-1; 10 bases in between match TRBD2. Sequences were obtained from PBMCs. The clonotype originates from a human donor in good health (CMV status not recorded). Some clones in this sample may be carry-over from other donors' samples. The base sequence is TGTGCCAGCAGCTTAAGTAGCGGGGGGTACAATGAGCAGTTCTTC. Its translation is CASSLSSGGYNEQFF. Supplemented by the reference TRBV7-2 and TRBJ2-1 proteins around the CDR3, the complete variable domain is GAGVSQSPSNKVTEKGKDVELRCDPISGHTALYWYRQSLGQGLEFLIYFQGNSAPDKSGLPSDRFSAERTGGSVSTLTIQRTQQEDSAVYLCASSLSSGGYNEQFFGPGTRLTVL.